These T cell receptor beta chains were read from a single sample in a study of blood T cells in healthy people across ages. TCRdb re-derived calls from the 5' RACE reads in MiXCR, one entry per CDR3 protein. Seen here are hundreds of thousands of distinct CDR3 sequences, around 21% observed once, and the top ten hold more than 3%. The sequencing sample was made of blood. The origin of the receptors is a man in his sixties or seventies in good health. Each CDR3 is given with its conserved first and last residue. Each record gives: J gene, V gene, clone size, D gene, CDR3 length, CDR3 DNA, CDR3 protein. D genes are given only for firm matches. Not every row has a clone size; where given, it reads once, few, many or a size class.

j_gene: TRBJ2-1; v_gene: TRBV7-3; abundance: few; d_gene: TRBD2; len: 14; CDR3nt: TGTGCCAGCAGCGTAAAAGCGGGAGATGTTGAGCAGTTCTTC; CDR3aa: CASSVKAGDVEQFF
j_gene: TRBJ2-5; v_gene: TRBV27; abundance: few; d_gene: TRBD1; len: 16; CDR3nt: TGTGCCAGCAGTGTATCCGGGACAGGGAGCTTCGAGACCCAGTACTTC; CDR3aa: CASSVSGTGSFETQYF
j_gene: TRBJ1-6; v_gene: TRBV20-1; abundance: few; d_gene: TRBD1; len: 15; CDR3nt: TGCAGTGTCACAGGGGGTTCAGCCTATAATTCACCCCTCCACTTT; CDR3aa: CSVTGGSAYNSPLHF
j_gene: TRBJ2-7; v_gene: TRBV7-2; abundance: NA; d_gene: NA; len: 14; CDR3nt: TGTGCCAGCAGCTTACAACCCCTCGGCTACGAGCAGTACTTC; CDR3aa: CASSLQPLGYEQYF
j_gene: TRBJ2-2; v_gene: TRBV7-3; abundance: few; d_gene: TRBD2; len: 17; CDR3nt: TGTGCCAGCAGCTTAACGGCGGCTAGCGGTTGGGCCGGGGAGCTGTTTTTT; CDR3aa: CASSLTAASGWAGELFF
j_gene: TRBJ1-2; v_gene: TRBV12-3/TRBV12-4; abundance: NA; d_gene: TRBD1; len: 13; CDR3nt: TGTGCCAGCAGAGCACAGGGGTCAAATGGCTACACCTTC; CDR3aa: CASRAQGSNGYTF
j_gene: TRBJ1-1; v_gene: TRBV5-1; abundance: NA; d_gene: NA; len: 13; CDR3nt: TGCGCCAGCAGCGACCAAGGGGTCGGTGAAGCTTTCTTT; CDR3aa: CASSDQGVGEAFF
j_gene: TRBJ2-1; v_gene: TRBV20-1; abundance: few; d_gene: NA; len: 15; CDR3nt: TGCAGTGCTAGGACAGCGGGTGGGGACTACAATGAGCAGTTCTTC; CDR3aa: CSARTAGGDYNEQFF
j_gene: TRBJ2-7; v_gene: TRBV27; abundance: few; d_gene: NA; len: 14; CDR3nt: TGTGCCAGCAGTTTCTCCGCCGGATTCGAAGAGCAGTACTTC; CDR3aa: CASSFSAGFEEQYF
j_gene: TRBJ2-1; v_gene: TRBV9; abundance: NA; d_gene: NA; len: 17; CDR3nt: TGTGCCAGCAGCGTAGGTGGGGGGGGCGGGATCTACAATGAGCAGTTCTTC; CDR3aa: CASSVGGGGGIYNEQFF
j_gene: TRBJ2-1; v_gene: TRBV11-3; abundance: NA; d_gene: TRBD1; len: 15; CDR3nt: TGTGCCAGCAGCAGAGGGACAGGGGGCATGAATGAGCAGTTCTTC; CDR3aa: CASSRGTGGMNEQFF
j_gene: TRBJ2-1; v_gene: TRBV20-1; abundance: few; d_gene: TRBD2; len: 16; CDR3nt: TGCAGTGCCAACCCGGGGACTAGCGGGGATTACAATGGGCAGTTCTTC; CDR3aa: CSANPGTSGDYNGQFF
j_gene: TRBJ2-1; v_gene: TRBV12-3/TRBV12-4; abundance: few; d_gene: NA; len: 14; CDR3nt: TGTGCCAGCAGTTTAGCGCTGTCTTTGAATGAGCAGTTCTTC; CDR3aa: CASSLALSLNEQFF
j_gene: TRBJ1-3; v_gene: TRBV7-2; abundance: NA; d_gene: NA; len: 16; CDR3nt: TGTGCCAGCAGCTTAGGGGGTTTGGCGTTCGAGAACACCGTATATTTT; CDR3aa: CASSLGGLAFENTVYF
j_gene: TRBJ2-3; v_gene: TRBV28; abundance: NA; d_gene: NA; len: 15; CDR3nt: TGTGCCAGCAGTTTAAGTACTAGTAACACAGATACGCAGTATTTT; CDR3aa: CASSLSTSNTDTQYF
j_gene: TRBJ2-1; v_gene: TRBV20-1; abundance: NA; d_gene: TRBD2; len: 14; CDR3nt: TGCAGTGCACACACTAGCGGTAACCCAATAAAGCAGTTCTTC; CDR3aa: CSAHTSGNPIKQFF
j_gene: TRBJ2-1; v_gene: TRBV20-1; abundance: NA; d_gene: TRBD1; len: 14; CDR3nt: TGCAGTGCTACCGGACAGGGGACCTACAATGAGCAGTTCTTC; CDR3aa: CSATGQGTYNEQFF
j_gene: TRBJ2-7; v_gene: TRBV19; abundance: few; d_gene: NA; len: 12; CDR3nt: TGTGCCAGTAGAGGGGACGGATACGAGCAGTACTTC; CDR3aa: CASRGDGYEQYF
j_gene: TRBJ2-6; v_gene: TRBV29-1; abundance: NA; d_gene: NA; len: 12; CDR3nt: TGCAGCGTCAGAACTGGGGCCAACGTCCTGACTTTC; CDR3aa: CSVRTGANVLTF
j_gene: TRBJ1-2; v_gene: TRBV6-6; abundance: NA; d_gene: NA; len: 13; CDR3nt: TGTGCCAGCAGTTACAGGGCGAACTATGGCTACACCTTC; CDR3aa: CASSYRANYGYTF
j_gene: TRBJ2-7; v_gene: TRBV5-1; abundance: few; d_gene: NA; len: 14; CDR3nt: TGCGCCAGCAGCTCGGACCAATTATCCTACGAGCAGTACTTC; CDR3aa: CASSSDQLSYEQYF
j_gene: TRBJ2-7; v_gene: TRBV18; abundance: NA; d_gene: NA; len: 13; CDR3nt: TGTGCCAGCTCACCCGTGAGCTTCTACGAGCAGTACTTC; CDR3aa: CASSPVSFYEQYF
j_gene: TRBJ1-3; v_gene: TRBV20-1; abundance: NA; d_gene: TRBD1; len: 17; CDR3nt: TGCAGTGCTACCGGGACAGGGGGCTATTATGGTGGAAACACCATATATTTT; CDR3aa: CSATGTGGYYGGNTIYF
j_gene: TRBJ2-4; v_gene: TRBV28; abundance: few; d_gene: TRBD1; len: 15; CDR3nt: TGTGCCAGCAGTAGGACAGGGCGAGCCAAAAACATTCAGTACTTC; CDR3aa: CASSRTGRAKNIQYF
j_gene: TRBJ1-2; v_gene: TRBV20-1; abundance: few; d_gene: NA; len: 13; CDR3nt: TGCAGTGCTAGAGGGACAGACCACTATGGCTACACCTTC; CDR3aa: CSARGTDHYGYTF
j_gene: TRBJ2-3; v_gene: TRBV12-3/TRBV12-4; abundance: NA; d_gene: NA; len: 16; CDR3nt: TGTGCCAGCAGTCCTTGGACAGCTTCTAGCACAGATACGCAGTATTTT; CDR3aa: CASSPWTASSTDTQYF
j_gene: TRBJ2-5; v_gene: TRBV7-3; abundance: few; d_gene: TRBD1; len: 17; CDR3nt: TGTGCCAGCAGCTTAGCTCATCAGGGGGCGCCCCAAGAGACCCAGTACTTC; CDR3aa: CASSLAHQGAPQETQYF
j_gene: TRBJ2-1; v_gene: TRBV12-3/TRBV12-4; abundance: NA; d_gene: NA; len: 16; CDR3nt: TGTGCCAGCAGTTTAGGTGGGGGAAGTTCAGGCAATGAGCAGTTCTTC; CDR3aa: CASSLGGGSSGNEQFF
j_gene: TRBJ2-3; v_gene: TRBV4-1; abundance: few; d_gene: NA; len: 15; CDR3nt: TGCGCCAGCAGCCAAACCGTACTAGCCTCAGATACGCAGTATTTT; CDR3aa: CASSQTVLASDTQYF
j_gene: TRBJ2-5; v_gene: TRBV6-1; abundance: NA; d_gene: NA; len: 13; CDR3nt: TGTGCCAGCAGTTGGACCTCTCAAGAGACCCAGTACTTC; CDR3aa: CASSWTSQETQYF
j_gene: TRBJ2-5; v_gene: TRBV14; abundance: few; d_gene: TRBD2; len: 18; CDR3nt: TGTGCCAGCAGCCTCAAGGTGCCTAGCGGGAGGTTCTTGGGGGAGCAGTACTTC; CDR3aa: CASSLKVPSGRFLGEQYF
j_gene: TRBJ2-7; v_gene: TRBV20-1; abundance: few; d_gene: NA; len: 12; CDR3nt: TGCAGTGCTCGGACAGCGGTGGACGAGCAGTACTTC; CDR3aa: CSARTAVDEQYF
j_gene: TRBJ2-1; v_gene: TRBV5-6; abundance: few; d_gene: TRBD1; len: 12; CDR3nt: TGTGCCAGCAGCACTGACAGGGGAGAGCAGTTCTTC; CDR3aa: CASSTDRGEQFF
j_gene: TRBJ2-5; v_gene: TRBV20-1; abundance: NA; d_gene: TRBD2; len: 14; CDR3nt: TGCAGTGCGACCCGTCGACTAGCGGGGGAGGTTGAGTTCTTC; CDR3aa: CSATRRLAGEVEFF
j_gene: TRBJ1-4; v_gene: TRBV6-6; abundance: few; d_gene: TRBD1; len: 15; CDR3nt: TGTGCCAGCAGTTACAGACAGGGGGCTTATGAAAAACTGTTTTTT; CDR3aa: CASSYRQGAYEKLFF